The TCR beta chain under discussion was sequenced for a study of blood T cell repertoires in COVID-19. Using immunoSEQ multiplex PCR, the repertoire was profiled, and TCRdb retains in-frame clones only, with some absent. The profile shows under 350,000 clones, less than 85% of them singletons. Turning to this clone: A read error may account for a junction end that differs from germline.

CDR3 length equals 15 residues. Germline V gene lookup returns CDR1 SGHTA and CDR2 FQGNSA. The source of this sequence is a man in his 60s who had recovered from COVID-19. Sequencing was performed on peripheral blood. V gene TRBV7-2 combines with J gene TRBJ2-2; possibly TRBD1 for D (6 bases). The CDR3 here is CASSWRTANTRELFF. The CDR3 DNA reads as TGTGCCAGCAGCTGGAGGACAGCGAACACCAGGGAGCTGTTTTTT.